The source of this T cell receptor beta chain is a study of blood T cells in healthy people across ages. This clonotype was detected only a few times. CDR1 is SGHTA, CDR2 FQGTGA, per germline. V lost 8 bases, J lost 4 bases, and 7 bases stayed unmatched. The CDR3 spans 13 residues. For the second PCR, which ran for 7 to 11 cycles, a sample-barcoded 5' primer and a J-beta primer mix were used. A single record per CDR3 protein comes from TCRdb applying MiXCR to the 5' RACE reads. The data hold about 500,000 distinct CDR3 sequences, with approximately 25% observed a single time. Separately, the same data were catalogued under a study of T cells of mothers and their children. As that study records: The data showed no persistent microchimeric T cell clones.

The V and J genes are TRBV7-3 and TRBJ1-1; 7 bases match TRBD1. The origin of this receptor is a boy aged 5-17 years in good health. Specimen: blood. The CDR3 protein is CASGTARGTEAFF. Written as DNA, the CDR3 is TGTGCCAGCGGGACAGCCCGGGGCACTGAAGCTTTCTTT. Full variable domain (missing parts from reference TRBV7-3 and TRBJ1-1): GAGVSQTPSNKVTEKGKYVELRCDPISGHTALYWYRQSLGQGPEFLIYFQGTGAADDSGLPNDRFFAVRPEGSVSTLKIQRTERGDSAVYLCASGTARGTEAFFGQGTRLTVV.